One and the same sample provided the 18 T cell receptor beta chains below, sequenced in a study of shared clonotypes between healthy human individuals. Sequencing was performed with immunoSEQ multiplex PCR; in TCRdb, only in-frame clones are kept and a portion is missing. This sample has about 2.2 million clones, with around 93% found just once. Naive CD8 cells comprised CD45RO-negative, CCR7-positively selected cells, excluding terminally differentiated effector memory CD45RA+ cells. Material for sequencing was naive CD8+ T cells from PBMCs. These receptors all stem from a man between 18 and 29 years old in good health. Some clones in this sample may be carry-over from other donors' samples.

The J gene is TRBJ1-2, the V gene TRBV28, with 8 bases matching TRBD1. Per the germline V gene, CDR1 is MDHEN and CDR2 is SYDVKM. The CDR3 totals 19 residues. V shed 5 bases and J 5 bases; nucleotides not matched to a gene: 22. The CDR3 here is CASSQILGQGGGGAYGYTF. CDR3 in DNA: TGTGCCAGCAGTCAAATTCTAGGACAGGGAGGTGGGGGAGCTTATGGCTACACCTTC.

The J gene is TRBJ2-1, the V gene TRBV2; 8 bases are a match to TRBD2. The CDR3 runs 14 residues. The germline gives CDR1 SNHLY, CDR2 FYNNEI. V lost 4 bases, J lost 3 bases, and 2 bases stayed unmatched. The CDR3 region is CASSGLAHYNEQFF. CDR3 bases: TGTGCCAGCAGTGGACTAGCGCACTACAATGAGCAGTTCTTC. The full variable domain, with the rest looked up from reference TRBV2 and TRBJ2-1, is EPEVTQTPSHQVTQMGQEVILRCVPISNHLYFYWYRQILGQKVEFLVSFYNNEISEKSEIFDDQFSVERPDGSNFTLKIRSTKLEDSAMYFCASSGLAHYNEQFFGPGTRLTVL.

The chain has TRBV10-1 and TRBJ2-7, with unresolved D. The germline V and J ends were trimmed by 2 bases and 5 bases, with 10 bases remaining between them. There are 13 residues in the CDR3. Germline CDR1 WNHNN, CDR2 SYGVQD (reference sequence). The CDR3: CASSESGLNEQYF. The DNA of the CDR3 is TGCGCCAGCAGTGAGAGTGGCCTGAACGAGCAGTACTTC.

The gene calls are TRBV28 and TRBJ2-5; D is uncertain. Trimming pared 3 bases from V and 2 bases from J, leaving 10 bases between. Germline V lookup: CDR1 MDHEN, CDR2 SYDVKM. This CDR3 spans 14 amino acids. CDR3 in amino acids: CASSLASAQETQYF. The DNA for the CDR3 is TGTGCCAGCAGTTTGGCCTCAGCACAAGAGACCCAGTACTTC.

This CDR3 reads CASSPPSGRDQETQYF. The CDR3 DNA is TGTGCCAGCAGCCCGCCTAGCGGGAGGGATCAAGAGACCCAGTACTTC. The chain carries TRBV5-4 and TRBJ2-5; 12 positions match TRBD2. Trimming took 4 bases from V and 2 from J; bases not matched to a gene: 6. The V gene's germline CDR1 is SGHNT and CDR2 YYREEE (reference sequence). The CDR3 is made up of 16 amino acids.

V usage is TRBV2 and J usage is TRBJ2-3; possibly TRBD1 for D (6 bases). CDR3 size: 15 residues. Germline CDR1 is SNHLY and CDR2 is FYNNEI. Trimming left V 6 bases short and J 3 bases short, with 16 bases between. The CDR3 bases are TGTGCCAGCAGGCGCTCAGGGGCGTCAACAGATACGCAGTATTTT. Amino acids: CASRRSGASTDTQYF.

The chain is built from TRBV14 and TRBJ2-5; the match to TRBD1 covers 7 bases. This CDR3 has 15 residues. Looked up from germline, CDR1 is SGHDN and CDR2 is FVKESK. With V trimmed by 3 bases and J by 5 bases, 9 bases remained unmatched. In DNA, the CDR3 is TGTGCCAGCAGCCAGAGGACAGGCGGTTGGGAGACCCAGTACTTC. Protein product: CASSQRTGGWETQYF.

The J gene is TRBJ2-7, the V gene TRBV19; D is perhaps TRBD2 (5 bases). Looked up from germline, CDR1 is LNHDA and CDR2 is SQIVND (reference sequence). The V end lost 2 bases, the J end lost 6 bases, and 11 bases lay between the germline ends. This CDR3 contains 13 residues. CDR3 sequence reads: CASSILVGGEQYF. The CDR3, as DNA: TGTGCCAGTAGTATACTGGTTGGAGGCGAGCAGTACTTC.

V usage is TRBV27 and J usage is TRBJ2-6; D ambiguous. With 2 bases removed from V and 0 bases from J, the gap between germline ends came to 11 bases. The V gene's germline CDR1 is MNHEY and CDR2 SMNVEV (reference sequence). CDR3 length: 17 amino acids. The CDR3 DNA sequence: TGTGCCAGCAGTTTACCAACGGCCGGCTCTGGGGCCAACGTCCTGACTTTC. Translated, it gives CASSLPTAGSGANVLTF. Supplemented by reference TRBV27 and TRBJ2-6, the full variable domain reads EAQVTQNPRYLITVTGKKLTVTCSQNMNHEYMSWYRQDPGLGLRQIYYSMNVEVTDKGDVPEGYKVSRKEKRNFPLILESPSPNQTSLYFCASSLPTAGSGANVLTFGAGSRLTVL.

The chain joins TRBV6-6 to TRBJ1-6, with D hard to call. From germline, CDR1 is MNHNY and CDR2 SVGAGI (reference sequence). V lost 7 bases, J lost 8 bases, and 18 bases lay in between. The CDR3 is 15 residues long. In DNA, the CDR3 is TGTGCCAGCACCACCCCTGAGGGTCTTTATTCACCCCTCCACTTT. Translation gives CASTTPEGLYSPLHF.

This clone was observed once. The chain carries TRBV27 and TRBJ2-5; 8 bases are a match to TRBD2. V lost 5 bases to trimming and J lost 5 bases; unmatched junction nucleotides: 13. The CDR3 contains 16 residues. CDR1 MNHEY and CDR2 SMNVEV come from the germline V gene (reference sequence). The CDR3 sequence is CASSPAGLAGHETQYF. Here the CDR3 DNA reads TGTGCCAGCAGTCCCGCCGGGCTAGCGGGTCATGAGACCCAGTACTTC.

A single count supports this clone. The chain's CDR3 is CASSSARDPSYEQYF. DNA of the CDR3: TGTGCCAGCAGTTCGGCGCGGGATCCCTCCTACGAGCAGTACTTC. The V and J genes are TRBV6-6 and TRBJ2-7; possibly TRBD2 for D (6 bases). The germline V gene has CDR1 MNHNY and CDR2 SVGAGI (reference sequence). Trimming took off 4 bases at V and 0 bases at J, with 13 bases between the two ends. The CDR3 has 15 amino acids.

The rearrangement joins TRBV5-1 to TRBJ1-1; no reliable D call. This CDR3 has 17 residues. V was shortened by 0 bases and J by 0 bases, with 15 bases between the two germline ends. Germline CDR1 reads SGHRS; CDR2 reads YFSETQ. The CDR3 bases are TGCGCCAGCAGCTTGGCTTTGGACGTGTATATGAACACTGAAGCTTTCTTT. It is translated as CASSLALDVYMNTEAFF.

V and J are TRBV30 and TRBJ1-3; 8 bases are shared with TRBD1. After removal of 6 bases from V and 0 bases from J, the junction contained 7 bases not matched to a gene. The CDR3 covers 15 residues. Germline CDR1 is GTSNPN and CDR2 is SVGIG (reference sequence). The CDR3 DNA sequence: TGTGCCTGCCGAGACAGGGGATCCTCTGGAAACACCATATATTTT. This encodes CACRDRGSSGNTIYF.

The chain links TRBV6-5 to TRBJ2-1; 8 bases fit TRBD2. Trimming removed 2 bases from V and 9 bases from J; junction bases left unmatched: 9. The CDR3 runs 15 residues. The germline gives CDR1 MNHEY, CDR2 SVGAGI. CDR3 protein: CASSYGTGTSGEQFF. The CDR3, as DNA: TGTGCCAGCAGTTACGGAACCGGGACTAGTGGTGAGCAGTTCTTC.

The J gene is TRBJ2-7, the V gene TRBV7-8; TRBD2 agrees at 11 bases. CDR1 and CDR2 (germline): SGHVS, FQNEAQ. The V segment lost 5 bases and the J segment 2 bases; nucleotides outside the gene matches: 8. The length of the CDR3 is 16 residues. CDR3 protein: CASSQFGTSGPYEQYF. In DNA form, the CDR3 reads TGTGCCAGCAGCCAATTCGGGACTAGCGGACCCTACGAGCAGTACTTC. The full variable domain, in which reference TRBV7-8 and TRBJ2-7 provide the parts outside the CDR3, is GAGVSQSPRYKVAKRGQDVALRCDPISGHVSLFWYQQALGQGPEFLTYFQNEAQLDKSGLPSDRFFAERPEGSVSTLKIQRTQQEDSAVYLCASSQFGTSGPYEQYFGPGTRLTVT.

Of note for this clone: Other DNA sequences within the sample encode an identical CDR3. This chain connects TRBV28 to TRBJ1-1; D not resolved. Trimming left V 4 bases short and J 1 base short, with 16 bases between. Looked up from germline, CDR1 is MDHEN and CDR2 is SYDVKM. The CDR3 is 16 residues long. The CDR3 DNA is TGTGCCAGCAGTTCACCCCGGGAGGGTGGGAACACTGAAGCTTTCTTT. Protein sequence: CASSSPREGGNTEAFF.

The chain combines TRBV4-3 with TRBJ2-3, with TRBD2 identical over 11 bases. The CDR3 totals 16 residues. V shed 5 bases, J shed 5 bases, and the junction held 9 bases outside the gene matches. Germline CDR1 and CDR2: LGHNA and YSLEER. CDR3 DNA sequence: TGCGCCAGCAGCAACCAACTAGCGGGAGAGGGAGATACGCAGTATTTT. Amino acids: CASSNQLAGEGDTQYF.